The 27 T cell receptor beta chains presented below share a single source sample, sequenced in a study of CD8+CD57+ T cells in acquired aplastic anemia. Profiling of TCR beta VDJ combinations and CDR3 sequences used genomic DNA as template. TCRdb ran MiXCR on the reads and lists one entry per CDR3 protein. The sample has some 82,000 distinct CDR3 sequences; approximately 46% are singletons. The sequenced sample consisted of sorted CD4+, CD8+, or CD8+CD57+ T cells (not recorded which) from PBMCs. Source of these receptors: a human donor in good health, serving as a control.

This clonotype has just a few counts. V and J are TRBV4-2 and TRBJ2-1; maybe TRBD2 (6 bases). Germline values: CDR1 LGHNA, CDR2 YNFKEQ. CDR3 length: 15 amino acids. Trimming cost V 4 bases and J 3 bases, with 13 bases left between them. CDR3 protein: CASSRGAASYNEQFF. The CDR3 bases are TGTGCCAGCAGCCGCGGGGCAGCGAGCTACAATGAGCAGTTCTTC.

This clonotype was counted once. The conserved final phenylalanine or tryptophan is absent from the CDR3, which likely points to a read error. The chain carries TRBV6-9 and TRBJ1-1; D gene uncertain. This CDR3 is 13 amino acids long. Germline V CDR1 and CDR2: MNHGY, SVAAGI. V lost 7 bases to trimming and J lost 0 bases, with 9 bases between them. The CDR3 loop is CASTLEMNTEAFS. The CDR3 DNA follows: TGTGCCAGCACCCTCGAAATGAACACTGAAGCTTTCTCT.

The V call is TRBV5-4, the J call TRBJ1-6; 12 nucleotides match TRBD1. Germline V gene sequence: CDR1 SGHNT, CDR2 YYREEE (reference sequence). J lost 14 bases, V lost 1 base, and 7 bases had no gene match. This CDR3 region has 15 residues. The CDR3 DNA is TGTGCCAGCAGCTTGACCGGGACAGGGGGCTTCACCCTCCACTTT. This gives the protein CASSLTGTGGFTLHF. Complete variable domain (other parts from reference TRBV5-4 and TRBJ1-6): ETGVTQSPTHLIKTRGQQVTLRCSSQSGHNTVSWYQQALGQGPQFIFQYYREEENGRGNFPPRFSGLQFPNYSSELNVNALELDDSALYLCASSLTGTGGFTLHFGNGTRLTVT.

In regard to this clonotype: Since no conserved phenylalanine or tryptophan closes the CDR3, a read error is the likely cause. The V gene is TRBV19, the J gene TRBJ1-5; 7 nucleotides align to TRBD1. V lost 6 bases, J lost 5 bases, and 7 bases stayed unmatched. From germline, CDR1 is LNHDA and CDR2 SQIVND (reference sequence). The CDR3 contains 14 residues. CDR3 amino acids: CASRPGTVDQPQHL. CDR3 DNA: TGTGCCAGTAGGCCCGGGACAGTCGATCAGCCCCAGCATCTT.

CDR3 in DNA: TGTGCCAGCAGTGAATCTAGCGGGAGCGCAGATACGCAGTATTTT. This gives the protein CASSESSGSADTQYF. The chain couples TRBV25-1 to TRBJ2-3, with TRBD2 matching 10 bases. The CDR3 spans 15 residues. V shed 1 base, J shed 4 bases, and the junction held 2 bases outside the gene matches. Germline-derived CDR1 and CDR2 are MGHDK and SYGVNS.

This CDR3 reads CASSVYGGHGGTQYF. The CDR3 region has the DNA TGTGCCAGCAGTGTTTACGGGGGGCATGGAGGGACCCAGTACTTC. The chain employs TRBV2 and TRBJ2-5, with a possible D match to TRBD2 (7 bases). This CDR3 contains 15 residues. Trimming pared 4 bases from V and 7 bases from J, leaving 19 bases between. Germline values: CDR1 SNHLY, CDR2 FYNNEI.

This clonotype showed up many times. The chain links TRBV5-5 to TRBJ1-1, with TRBD1 matching over 7 bases. The length of the CDR3 is 13 residues. The junction had 2 bases not matched to a gene; V was cut back by 2 bases and J by 4 bases. Germline CDR1 is SGHKS and CDR2 is YYEKEE (reference sequence). The CDR3 sequence is CASSFSGGTEAFF. The DNA of the CDR3 is TGTGCCAGCAGCTTTTCAGGGGGCACTGAAGCTTTCTTT.

This sequence joins TRBV29-1 and TRBJ1-1, with TRBD1 as a possible D gene (6 bases). This CDR3 has 12 amino acids. Deletions cut 7 bases from V and 4 bases from J, with 13 bases between. The V gene's germline CDR1 is SQVTM and CDR2 ANQGSEA. The CDR3 nucleotides read TGCAGCGCGGGGGTAGGGGGCACTGAAGCTTTCTTT. This codes for CSAGVGGTEAFF.

The J gene is TRBJ1-2, the V gene TRBV10-3; possible D gene TRBD1, 5 bases. Germline CDR1 is ENHRY and CDR2 is SYGVKD. Trimming pared 2 bases from V and 5 bases from J, leaving 9 bases between. The CDR3 loop spans 13 amino acids. CDR3 sequence: CAISEPGPYGYTF. The DNA of the CDR3 is TGTGCCATCAGTGAGCCGGGACCATATGGCTACACCTTC.

This clonotype has only a few counts. The J gene is TRBJ2-5, the V gene TRBV27, with 12 bases aligning to TRBD2. The CDR3 has 15 amino acids. V was clipped by 6 bases and J by 5 bases; unmatched bases: 7. The germline V gene has CDR1 MNHEY and CDR2 SMNVEV (reference sequence). This CDR3 is CASSTLAGGRETQYF. CDR3 DNA: TGTGCCAGCAGCACTCTAGCGGGGGGGCGGGAGACCCAGTACTTC.

This clonotype has ten or more counts. The chain joins TRBV30 to TRBJ1-5; 10 bases agree with TRBD1. In germline, CDR1 is GTSNPN, CDR2 SVGIG (reference sequence). The V segment lost 7 bases and the J segment 3 bases; nucleotides outside the gene matches: 9. The CDR3 extends over 15 amino acids. The CDR3 sequence: CALRKGTGVNQPQHF. The CDR3 DNA sequence: TGTGCCTTGCGGAAGGGGACAGGGGTCAATCAGCCCCAGCATTTT. The variable domain in full, with the rest retrieved from reference TRBV30 and TRBJ1-5, is SQTIHQWPATLVQPVGSPLSLECTVEGTSNPNLYWYRQAAGRGLQLLFYSVGIGQISSEVPQNLSASRPQDRQFILSSKKLLLSDSGFYLCALRKGTGVNQPQHFGDGTRLSIL.

This clonotype was detected many times. The chain employs TRBV7-9 and TRBJ1-2; 7 bases line up with TRBD1. This CDR3 region has 12 residues. Germline V gene data show CDR1 as SEHNR and CDR2 as FQNEAQ (reference sequence). Trimming cost V 8 bases and J 4 bases; bases outside gene matches: 4. CDR3 loop: CASRDSTYGYTF. The CDR3 DNA sequence: TGTGCCAGCCGGGACAGTACCTATGGCTACACCTTC.

V is TRBV19 and J is TRBJ2-7, with 8 nucleotides matching TRBD1. The CDR3 covers 14 residues. Germline V gene lookup returns CDR1 LNHDA and CDR2 SQIVND (reference sequence). Trimming removed 5 bases from V and 4 bases from J; junction bases left unmatched: 7. CDR3 residues: CASSPDREEYEQYF. CDR3 nucleotide sequence: TGTGCCAGTAGTCCGGACAGGGAAGAGTACGAGCAGTACTTC.

The rearrangement links TRBV2 to TRBJ1-1; D is ambiguous. V was shortened by 2 bases and J by 1 base, with 8 bases between the two germline ends. The CDR3 has 14 amino acids. CDR1 and CDR2 (germline): SNHLY, FYNNEI. The CDR3 region is CASSERGTNTEAFF. DNA for the CDR3: TGTGCCAGCAGTGAAAGAGGCACGAACACTGAAGCTTTCTTT.

This rearrangement joins TRBV6-1 to TRBJ2-7; 8 nucleotides match TRBD1. Germline CDR1 and CDR2: MNHNS and SASEGT. There are 16 residues in the CDR3. Trimming at V came to 6 bases and at J to 2 bases, leaving 12 bases not matched to a gene. In DNA form, the CDR3 reads TGTGCCAGCAGCACAGACAGGGGCCTCACCCCCTACGAGCAGTACTTC. Translation: CASSTDRGLTPYEQYF.

Only a few counts were recorded for this clonotype. The V and J genes are TRBV30 and TRBJ1-1; D gene unclear. The CDR3 has 12 amino acids. V was clipped by 3 bases and J by 7 bases, with 12 bases between them. Germline V gene data show CDR1 as GTSNPN and CDR2 as SVGIG (reference sequence). The CDR3 here is CAWSAPSGEAFF. DNA of the CDR3: TGTGCCTGGAGCGCCCCCTCGGGTGAAGCTTTCTTT.

This clonotype has more than one count but fewer than ten. A single base separates this from a much larger clone, so it may be a read error. This chain joins TRBV2 and TRBJ2-5; D is ambiguous. Germline V gives CDR1 SNHLY, CDR2 FYNNEI. The CDR3 runs to 14 residues. Trimming took 4 bases from V and 3 from J, leaving 12 bases between them. CDR3 sequence: CASSGTETEETQYF. The CDR3 DNA follows: TGTGCCAGCAGTGGGACCGAGACGGAAGAGACCCAGTACTTC.

In its sample, this clonotype was seen many times. The chain recombines TRBV11-2 with TRBJ2-7; D gene unclear. Trimming stripped 5 bases from V and 7 bases from J, with 12 bases between. The germline V gene encodes CDR1 SGHAT and CDR2 FQNNGV. The CDR3 has 12 residues. The CDR3: CASSDPVGEQYF. In DNA form, the CDR3 reads TGTGCCAGCAGCGACCCGGTGGGTGAGCAGTACTTC.

The chain is built from TRBV15 and TRBJ1-1; no definite D call. Germline CDR1 is LNHNV and CDR2 is YYDKDF (reference sequence). The CDR3 runs to 13 residues. Trimming took 3 bases from V and 0 from J, leaving 5 bases between them. The CDR3 coding sequence is TGTGCCACCAGCAGGGTATTGAACACTGAAGCTTTCTTT. This sequence encodes CATSRVLNTEAFF.

This clonotype has a handful of counts. The chain has TRBV25-1 and TRBJ2-3, with D perhaps matching TRBD1 or TRBD2 (6 bases each). Trimming cost V 4 bases and J 2 bases, with 19 bases left between them. The CDR3 spans 17 residues. CDR1 is MGHDK, CDR2 SYGVNS, per germline. In nucleotides, the CDR3 is TGTGCCAGCAGTGGATACCAGGGGCTAGCGAACACAGATACGCAGTATTTT. This encodes CASSGYQGLANTDTQYF. Full variable domain (missing parts from reference TRBV25-1 and TRBJ2-3): EADIYQTPRYLVIGTGKKITLECSQTMGHDKMYWYQQDPGMELHLIHYSYGVNSTEKGDLSSESTVSRIRTEHFPLTLESARPSHTSQYLCASSGYQGLANTDTQYFGPGTRLTVL.

The gene calls are TRBV2 and TRBJ2-3; 10 nucleotides match TRBD2. This CDR3 is built from 15 residues. The V gene end was trimmed by 6 bases and the J gene end by 4 bases; junction bases not matched to a gene: 7. CDR1 and CDR2 (germline): SNHLY, FYNNEI. The CDR3 region has the DNA TGTGCCAGCAGGGCCCTAGCGGGAGTCCCAGATACGCAGTATTTT. Translation: CASRALAGVPDTQYF.

The rearrangement joins TRBV10-3 to TRBJ1-4, with a possible D match to TRBD1 (6 bases). The germline V gene encodes CDR1 ENHRY and CDR2 SYGVKD. The CDR3 runs 14 residues. Trimming took 2 bases from V and 7 from J, leaving 11 bases between them. The DNA of the CDR3 is TGTGCCATCAGTGAGGGTACAGGGCCTGAAAAACTGTTTTTT. Its protein is CAISEGTGPEKLFF.

This clonotype has only a few counts. The chain is built from TRBV2 and TRBJ2-4; D ambiguous. The germline V gene encodes CDR1 SNHLY and CDR2 FYNNEI. The V end was cut by 4 bases, the J end by 0 bases, with 16 bases between. This CDR3 is built from 17 residues. The CDR3 sequence: CASSGVKINLAKNIQYF. In nucleotides, the CDR3 is TGTGCCAGCAGTGGGGTTAAAATTAACCTAGCCAAAAACATTCAGTACTTC.

This clonotype was observed at least ten times. The chain combines TRBV25-1 with TRBJ2-7; D is unclear. Germline V lookup: CDR1 MGHDK, CDR2 SYGVNS. V dropped 8 bases and J dropped 3 bases, with 11 bases sitting between them. The CDR3 is 12 amino acids. Here the CDR3 reads CASLGKFYEQYF. CDR3 nucleotides: TGTGCCAGCTTAGGGAAGTTCTACGAGCAGTACTTC.

The chain joins TRBV30 to TRBJ1-2; D remains ambiguous. Germline V gives CDR1 GTSNPN, CDR2 SVGIG (reference sequence). V was clipped by 0 bases and J by 5 bases, with 16 bases between them. The CDR3 spans 15 residues. This chain's CDR3 is CAWSVPRNSLYGYTF. The DNA for the CDR3 is TGTGCCTGGAGTGTACCCCGGAACAGCCTTTATGGCTACACCTTC. Full variable domain (remainder filled in from reference TRBV30 and TRBJ1-2): SQTIHQWPATLVQPVGSPLSLECTVEGTSNPNLYWYRQAAGRGLQLLFYSVGIGQISSEVPQNLSASRPQDRQFILSSKKLLLSDSGFYLCAWSVPRNSLYGYTFGSGTRLTVV.

The chain recombines TRBV24-1 with TRBJ2-1; 16 positions agree with TRBD2. CDR3 length: 15 amino acids. Germline V gene lookup returns CDR1 KGHDR and CDR2 SFDVKD. V was clipped by 4 bases and J by 12 bases; unmatched bases: 5. The CDR3, as DNA: TGTGCCACCAGTGACCCGGGACTAGCGGGGGGGGTGCAGTTCTTC. It codes for CATSDPGLAGGVQFF.

The rearrangement joins TRBV7-3 to TRBJ2-7; D might be TRBD1 (5 bases). The CDR3 has 13 amino acids. The ends were cut back, 4 bases at V and 5 bases at J, with 12 bases in the middle. The germline gives CDR1 SGHTA, CDR2 FQGTGA. The DNA of the CDR3 is TGTGCCAGCAGCTCAGGGTTGGGGAACGAGCAGTACTTC. Translating gives CASSSGLGNEQYF.